This T cell receptor (beta chain) is from a study of blood T cell repertoires in COVID-19. Looking at the study overall: Samples came from the United States, Italy and Spain, spanning acute and convalescent COVID-19. Nucleic acid was either cDNA or gDNA, and it came from T cells, B-cell-depleted T cells, or PBMCs.

As originally analysed: Reference gene primer amplification yielded estimated nucleated cell counts. This table comes from immunoSEQ multiplex PCR, and its TCRdb copy is limited to in-frame clones, with some not included. V, J and clone size reflect that table, while D and trimming were determined from the DNA. The sample contains hundreds of thousands of clones, about nine tenths of which appear only once. Germline V gene sequence: CDR1 ENHRY, CDR2 SYGVKD. The CDR3 sequence is 12 residues long. With 7 bases clipped from V and 2 bases from J, the junction kept 2 bases outside the gene matches. The chain links TRBV10-3 to TRBJ2-7; TRBD1 agrees at 7 bases. The sequenced material came from peripheral blood. This TCR came from a woman aged 18-35 years with acute or convalescent COVID-19. The CDR3 sequence is CAINQGAYEQYF. Here the CDR3 DNA reads TGTGCCATCAACCAGGGGGCCTACGAGCAGTACTTC.